This is a list of T cell receptor beta chains from one sample in a study of cytomegalovirus exposure and HLA in healthy donors. Profiling relied on immunoSEQ multiplex PCR, and the TCRdb table lists in-frame clones only, not all of them. This sample lists about 77,000 clones; its ten largest clones have about an eighth. The sample consisted of PBMCs. The origin of the receptors is a man aged 45 to 65 in good health and CMV-seropositive. Both conserved end residues are part of each CDR3. Fields, in order: J gene, D gene, V gene, CDR3 protein, CDR3 DNA. A D gene is named only where the DNA matches it firmly.

TRBJ2-5,TRBD1,TRBV7-2,CASSLDRENGETQYF,TGTGCCAGCAGCCTGGACAGGGAAAACGGGGAGACCCAGTACTTC
TRBJ1-1,-,TRBV15,CATSRVESTEAFF,TGTGCCACCAGCAGAGTAGAGTCCACTGAAGCTTTCTTT
TRBJ2-7,-,TRBV4-1,CASSQQGNEQYF,TGCGCCAGCAGCCAACAGGGGAACGAGCAGTACTTC
TRBJ1-6,-,TRBV28,CASSLEQGKLTYNSPLHF,TGTGCCAGCAGTTTAGAGCAGGGCAAACTCACTTATAATTCACCCCTCCACTTT
TRBJ1-1,-,TRBV28,CASGLLLMNTEAFF,TGTGCCAGCGGGCTGCTGCTGATGAACACTGAAGCTTTCTTT
TRBJ2-2,TRBD1,TRBV13,CASSRRMRDSLGGGELFF,TGTGCCAGCAGCCGTCGGATGAGGGACAGCCTAGGTGGCGGGGAGCTGTTTTTT
TRBJ1-6,TRBD1,TRBV19,CASSSPRDSYSPLHF,TGTGCCAGTAGTTCCCCCCGGGACAGCTATTCACCCCTCCACTTT
TRBJ1-5,TRBD1,TRBV6-1,CASSETGDYQPQHF,TGTGCCAGCAGTGAGACAGGGGACTATCAGCCCCAGCATTTT
TRBJ1-2,TRBD1,TRBV6-1,CASSEFGQEDGYTF,TGTGCCAGCAGTGAATTTGGACAGGAGGATGGCTACACCTTC
TRBJ1-2,-,TRBV6-1,CASSEVKIEEDGYTF,TGTGCCAGCAGTGAGGTAAAAATCGAGGAGGACGGCTACACCTTC
TRBJ1-2,-,TRBV11-2,CASSLDLASGGGYGYTF,TGTGCCAGCAGCTTAGATCTAGCCTCGGGGGGCGGCTATGGCTACACCTTC
TRBJ2-5,TRBD1,TRBV5-1,CASSLRQGALRGETQYF,TGCGCCAGCAGCTTAAGACAGGGGGCTCTAAGAGGAGAGACCCAGTACTTC
TRBJ1-6,-,TRBV29-1,CSVETEINSPLHF,TGCAGCGTTGAAACAGAGATCAATTCACCCCTCCACTTT
TRBJ1-4,-,TRBV30,CATKPGNEKLFF,TGTGCCACAAAGCCCGGGAATGAAAAACTGTTTTTT
TRBJ1-1,TRBD1,TRBV6-1,CASRDRAVNTEAFF,TGTGCCAGCAGAGACAGGGCCGTGAACACTGAAGCTTTCTTT
TRBJ2-7,TRBD2,TRBV5-1,CASSLAGTSGPYEQYF,TGCGCCAGCAGCTTGGCCGGCACTAGCGGGCCCTACGAGCAGTACTTC
TRBJ1-1,TRBD1,TRBV11-2,CASSLEGQGVGTEAFF,TGTGCCAGCAGCTTAGAGGGGCAGGGGGTTGGCACTGAAGCTTTCTTT
TRBJ1-6,-,TRBV27,CASSSLPGHQGSPLHF,TGTGCCAGCAGTTCACTTCCGGGACACCAGGGATCACCCCTCCACTTT
TRBJ2-7,-,TRBV5-1,CASSPEAVNIEQYF,TGCGCCAGCAGCCCGGAGGCCGTTAACATAGAGCAGTACTTC
TRBJ1-5,-,TRBV5-1,CASSLGTGNQPQHF,TGCGCCAGCAGCTTGGGAACAGGGAATCAGCCCCAGCATTTT
TRBJ2-5,TRBD2,TRBV30,CAWSESVAGKTQYF,TGTGCCTGGAGTGAGTCCGTAGCGGGGAAGACCCAGTACTTC
TRBJ1-2,-,TRBV28,CASSSGIHGYTF,TGTGCCAGCAGTTCGGGTATCCATGGCTACACCTTC
TRBJ2-3,-,TRBV4-1,CASSQPESWGPTDTQYF,TGCGCCAGCAGCCAACCCGAGTCCTGGGGGCCGACAGATACGCAGTATTTT
TRBJ1-1,-,TRBV6-5,CASSNQGLEAFF,TGTGCCAGCAGTAACCAGGGACTAGAAGCTTTCTTT
TRBJ2-3,TRBD2,TRBV7-3,CASSPSGGRTDTQYF,TGTGCCAGCAGCCCTAGCGGGGGGAGAACAGATACGCAGTATTTT
TRBJ1-2,-,TRBV5-1,CASSLNQQDGGYTF,TGCGCCAGCAGCTTGAACCAACAGGACGGGGGCTACACCTTC
TRBJ1-6,TRBD1,TRBV7-2,CASSYNRGSPLHF,TGTGCCAGCAGCTACAACAGGGGTTCACCCCTCCACTTT
TRBJ2-1,-,TRBV11-2,CASSPDSWGNEQFF,TGTGCCAGCAGCCCGGACAGTTGGGGCAATGAGCAGTTCTTC
TRBJ1-1,-,TRBV19,CASIGGAEGAEAFF,TGTGCCAGTATTGGGGGGGCGGAGGGTGCTGAAGCTTTCTTT
TRBJ2-2,-,TRBV2,CANRQINTGELFF,TGTGCCAACCGACAGATTAACACCGGGGAGCTGTTTTTT
TRBJ2-3,-,TRBV5-5,CASSSPGKEHTQYF,TGTGCCAGCAGCTCACCCGGGAAGGAGCATACGCAGTATTTT
TRBJ1-2,-,TRBV12-5,CASGLGRGYGYTF,TGTGCTAGTGGTTTGGGACGAGGGTATGGCTACACCTTC
TRBJ1-1,TRBD1,TRBV7-2,CASRGQRNTEAFF,TGTGCCAGCAGGGGACAGAGGAACACTGAAGCTTTCTTT
TRBJ1-1,-,TRBV9,CASSAVQGLEAFF,TGTGCCAGCAGCGCCGTACAGGGCCTGGAGGCTTTCTTT
TRBJ1-6,-,TRBV28,CASSLSRVSLHF,TGTGCCAGCAGTTTGAGCAGGGTTTCCCTCCACTTT
TRBJ2-4,-,TRBV19,CASNSLTETKNIQYF,TGTGCCAGTAACTCTTTGACAGAGACCAAAAACATTCAGTACTTC
TRBJ2-3,-,TRBV2,CASSVLKASTDTQYF,TGTGCCAGCAGTGTTCTTAAAGCTAGCACAGATACGCAGTATTTT
TRBJ2-1,TRBD2,TRBV7-3,CASSFGTSGSNEQFF,TGTGCCAGCAGCTTCGGGACTAGCGGAAGCAATGAGCAGTTCTTC
TRBJ2-1,TRBD2,TRBV6-1,CASSAIAGGDNEQFF,TGTGCCAGCAGTGCCATAGCGGGGGGGGACAATGAGCAGTTCTTC
TRBJ1-1,-,TRBV2,CASSMTAFTEAFF,TGTGCCAGCAGTATGACAGCTTTTACTGAAGCTTTCTTT
TRBJ2-1,-,TRBV11-2,CASSLDRYNEQFF,TGTGCCAGCAGCTTAGATCGGTACAATGAGCAGTTCTTC
TRBJ1-1,-,TRBV5-1,CASSLSRGAETEAFF,TGCGCCAGCAGCTTATCAAGGGGCGCGGAAACTGAAGCTTTCTTT
TRBJ2-2,-,TRBV5-6,CASKLHRGAFGTGELFF,TGTGCCAGCAAGCTCCACCGGGGGGCATTTGGCACCGGGGAGCTGTTTTTT